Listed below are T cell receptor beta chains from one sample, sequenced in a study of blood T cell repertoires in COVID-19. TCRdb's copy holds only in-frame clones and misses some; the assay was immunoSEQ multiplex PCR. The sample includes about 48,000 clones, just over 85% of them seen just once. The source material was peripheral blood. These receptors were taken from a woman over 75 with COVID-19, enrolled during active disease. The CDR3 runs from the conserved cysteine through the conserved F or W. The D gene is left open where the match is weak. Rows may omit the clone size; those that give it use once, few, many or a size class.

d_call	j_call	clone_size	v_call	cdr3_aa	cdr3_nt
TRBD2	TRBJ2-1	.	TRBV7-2	CASSLVGTSGPNEQFF	TGTGCCAGCAGCTTAGTAGGGACTAGCGGACCAAATGAGCAGTTCTTC
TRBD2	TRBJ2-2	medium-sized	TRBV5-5	CASSLRLAGGHTGELFF	TGTGCCAGCAGCTTGCGGCTAGCGGGGGGACACACCGGGGAGCTGTTTTTT
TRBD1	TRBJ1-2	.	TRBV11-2	CASSLDRGGMDTF	TGTGCCAGCAGCTTGGACAGGGGGGGAATGGACACCTTC
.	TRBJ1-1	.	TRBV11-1	CASSLRSTEAFF	TGTGCCAGCAGCTTAAGGAGCACTGAAGCTTTCTTT
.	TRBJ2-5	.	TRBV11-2	CASSSPSETQYF	TGTGCCAGCAGCTCCCCCTCGGAGACCCAGTACTTC
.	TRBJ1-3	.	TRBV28	CATLAGNTIYF	TGTGCCACCTTAGCTGGAAACACCATATATTTT
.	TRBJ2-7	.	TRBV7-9	CASSSPQGIYSYEQYF	TGTGCCAGCAGCTCACCACAGGGTATATACTCCTACGAGCAGTACTTC
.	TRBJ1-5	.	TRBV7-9	CASSFQGGNQPQHF	TGTGCCAGCAGCTTTCAGGGAGGGAATCAGCCCCAGCATTTT
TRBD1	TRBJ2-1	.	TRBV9	CASSRRTGGGYNEQFF	TGTGCCAGCAGCCGCCGCACAGGGGGTGGATACAATGAGCAGTTCTTC
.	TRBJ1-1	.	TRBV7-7	CASSWQWNTEAFF	TGTGCTAGCAGCTGGCAGTGGAACACTGAAGCTTTCTTT
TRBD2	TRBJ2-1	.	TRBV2	CASSPTGLGRDEQFF	TGTGCCAGCAGCCCGACGGGACTAGGAAGGGATGAGCAGTTCTTC
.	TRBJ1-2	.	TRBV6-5	CASSYDGRRNRYTF	TGTGCCAGCAGTTACGACGGGAGAAGGAATAGATACACCTTC
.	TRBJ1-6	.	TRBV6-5	CASSSRVNYNSPLHF	TGTGCCAGCAGTTCCAGGGTGAACTATAATTCACCCCTCCACTTT
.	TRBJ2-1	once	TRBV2	CASSEKRSTYNEQFF	TGTGCCAGCAGTGAGAAGCGGTCTACCTACAATGAGCAGTTCTTC
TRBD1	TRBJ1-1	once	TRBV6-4	CASSPRADRGGGGTEAFF	TGTGCCAGCAGCCCCCGTGCGGACAGGGGAGGGGGAGGCACTGAAGCTTTCTTT
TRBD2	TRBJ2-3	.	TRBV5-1	CASTRLAAARDTQYF	TGCGCCAGCACCAGGCTAGCGGCCGCGAGAGATACGCAGTATTTT
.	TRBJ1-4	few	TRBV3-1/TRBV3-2	CASGADPGEKLFF	TGTGCCAGCGGAGCGGACCCGGGAGAAAAACTGTTTTTT
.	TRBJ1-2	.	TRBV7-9	CASSFAGNYGYTF	TGTGCCAGCAGCTTTGCGGGAAACTATGGCTACACCTTC
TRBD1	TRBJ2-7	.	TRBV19	CASSPRGSYEQYF	TGTGCCAGTAGTCCCAGGGGGAGCTACGAGCAGTACTTC
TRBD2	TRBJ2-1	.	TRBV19	CASSIWGSGGAYNEQFF	TGTGCCAGTAGTATCTGGGGTAGCGGGGGGGCCTACAATGAGCAGTTCTTC
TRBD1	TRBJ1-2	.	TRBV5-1	CASSSVQGAGGYTF	TGCGCCAGCAGCAGCGTACAGGGGGCAGGAGGCTACACCTTC
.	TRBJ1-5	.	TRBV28	CASSPRTLWTQHF	TGTGCCAGCAGTCCAAGGACACTTTGGACCCAGCATTTT
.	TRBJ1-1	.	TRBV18	CASSPGRGNTEAFF	TGTGCCAGCTCACCTGGAAGGGGGAACACTGAAGCTTTCTTT
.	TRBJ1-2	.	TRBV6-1	CASSEAHLGLTF	TGTGCCAGCAGTGAAGCGCACCTGGGCCTCACCTTC
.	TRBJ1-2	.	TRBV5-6	CASSPHELDRVAYGYTF	TGTGCCAGCAGCCCCCACGAACTCGACAGAGTCGCCTATGGCTACACCTTC
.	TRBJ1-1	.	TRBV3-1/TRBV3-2	CASSQDYTVGNTEAFF	TGTGCCAGCAGCCAAGACTACACGGTGGGCAACACTGAAGCTTTCTTT
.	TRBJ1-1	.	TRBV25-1	CASSERRGSAEAFF	TGTGCCAGCAGTGAACGCAGGGGTAGCGCTGAAGCTTTCTTT
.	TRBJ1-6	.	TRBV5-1	CASSLGTASNSPLHF	TGCGCCAGCAGCTTGGGGACAGCGAGTAATTCACCCCTCCACTTT
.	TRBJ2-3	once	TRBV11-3	CASSLEGPGSTDTQYF	TGTGCCAGCAGCTTAGAGGGCCCGGGGAGTACAGATACGCAGTATTTT
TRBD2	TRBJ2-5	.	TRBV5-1	CASSLAGAPRETQYF	TGCGCCAGCAGCTTAGCGGGGGCCCCGCGAGAGACCCAGTACTTC
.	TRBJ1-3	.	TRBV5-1	CASSREFGNTIYF	TGCGCCAGCAGCCGGGAGTTTGGAAACACCATATATTTT
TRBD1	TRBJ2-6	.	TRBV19	CASRPGQGSPGANVLTF	TGTGCCAGTAGACCGGGACAGGGGAGTCCTGGGGCCAACGTCCTGACTTTC
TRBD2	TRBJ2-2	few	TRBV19	CASSASGRVAGELFF	TGTGCCAGTAGTGCTAGCGGGAGAGTGGCCGGGGAGCTGTTTTTT
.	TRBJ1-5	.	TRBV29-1	CSAKTTGGGNQPQHF	TGCAGCGCTAAAACAACCGGGGGTGGCAATCAGCCCCAGCATTTT
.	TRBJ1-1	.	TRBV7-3	CASRIDRHTEAFF	TGTGCCAGCAGGATAGACAGGCACACTGAAGCTTTCTTT
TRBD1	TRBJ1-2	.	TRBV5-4	CASSLSRGLPANYGYTF	TGTGCCAGCAGCTTGTCCAGGGGGCTTCCAGCTAACTATGGCTACACCTTC
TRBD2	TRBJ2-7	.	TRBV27	CASSLARASGFPYEQYF	TGTGCCAGCAGTTTAGCGCGGGCTAGCGGGTTCCCCTACGAGCAGTACTTC
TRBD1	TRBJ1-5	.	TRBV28	CASRRDRESGNQPQHF	TGTGCCAGCAGGAGAGACAGGGAGTCCGGCAATCAGCCCCAGCATTTT
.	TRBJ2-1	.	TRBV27	CASSYDSGLTNEQFF	TGTGCCAGCAGCTATGACTCGGGACTTACTAATGAGCAGTTCTTC
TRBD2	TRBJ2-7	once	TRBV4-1	CASSQGAGGIRGYEQYF	TGCGCCAGCAGCCAGGGCGCGGGGGGGATAAGGGGCTACGAGCAGTACTTC
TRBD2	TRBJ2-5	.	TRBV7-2	CASSSAGAGETQYF	TGTGCCAGCAGCTCTGCGGGAGCAGGGGAGACCCAGTACTTC
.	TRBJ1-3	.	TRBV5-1	CASSLDGSSGNTIYF	TGCGCCAGCAGCTTGGACGGGAGCTCTGGAAACACCATATATTTT
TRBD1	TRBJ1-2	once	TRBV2	CASRPQGRTYGYTF	TGTGCCAGCAGGCCACAGGGGCGCACTTATGGCTACACCTTC
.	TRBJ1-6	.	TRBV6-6	CAMRAGEFANSPLHF	TGTGCCATGAGAGCAGGGGAATTCGCTAATTCACCCCTCCACTTT
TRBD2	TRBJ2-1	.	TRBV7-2	CASSPSSGGTYNEQFF	TGTGCCAGCAGCCCAAGTAGCGGGGGGACCTACAATGAGCAGTTCTTC
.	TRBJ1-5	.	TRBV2	CASSVYRGNQPQHF	TGTGCCAGCAGTGTGTACAGGGGCAATCAGCCCCAGCATTTT
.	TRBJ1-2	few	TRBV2	CASSVRWTHVGGYTF	TGTGCCAGCAGTGTACGTTGGACACACGTGGGTGGCTACACCTTC
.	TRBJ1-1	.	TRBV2	CASSLLRDTEAFF	TGTGCCAGCAGTCTTCTCAGGGATACTGAAGCTTTCTTT
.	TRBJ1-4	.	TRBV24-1	CATSDSRGKLFF	TGTGCCACCAGTGATTCCAGGGGCAAACTGTTTTTT
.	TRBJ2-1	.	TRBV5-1	CASSFTGGGEQFF	TGCGCCAGCAGCTTTACGGGGGGCGGTGAGCAGTTCTTC
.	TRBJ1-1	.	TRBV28	CASAVAATEAFF	TGTGCCAGCGCAGTTGCGGCGACTGAAGCTTTCTTT
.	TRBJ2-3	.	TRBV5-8	CASSLGHRTDTQYF	TGTGCCAGCAGCTTGGGACACCGCACAGATACGCAGTATTTT
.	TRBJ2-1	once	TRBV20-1	CSASGSREQFF	TGCAGTGCTAGCGGGAGCCGTGAGCAGTTCTTC
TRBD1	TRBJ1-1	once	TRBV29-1	CSVAGTGGWNTEAFF	TGCAGCGTCGCCGGGACAGGGGGCTGGAACACTGAAGCTTTCTTT
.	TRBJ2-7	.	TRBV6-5	CASRGTGRANEQYF	TGTGCCAGCAGAGGAACCGGGAGAGCGAACGAGCAGTACTTC
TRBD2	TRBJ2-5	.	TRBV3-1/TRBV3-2	CASSQVLAGDQETQYF	TGTGCCAGCAGCCAAGTACTAGCGGGGGACCAAGAGACCCAGTACTTC
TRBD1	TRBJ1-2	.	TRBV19	CASSTGRSLTGGSDGYTF	TGTGCCAGTAGTACAGGGCGGTCATTAACAGGGGGCTCGGATGGCTACACCTTC
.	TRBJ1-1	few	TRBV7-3	CASSSVGRANTEAFF	TGTGCCAGCAGCTCCGTCGGCAGGGCGAACACTGAAGCTTTCTTT
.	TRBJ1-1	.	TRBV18	CASRPQQGNTEAFF	TGTGCCAGCCGGCCACAACAGGGGAACACTGAAGCTTTCTTT